These 2 T cell receptor beta chains came from one sample sequenced in a study of T cells after yellow fever vaccination. TCRdb re-called the 5' RACE reads with MiXCR, one entry per CDR3 protein. This table has under 200,000 distinct CDR3 sequences, around 7.2% appearing once. This material consisted of CD4+ T cells sorted from PBMCs, taken about 5 days after the first yellow fever vaccination. These receptors all stem from a man in his late teens or twenties who received the YFV17D yellow fever vaccine.

This clonotype has ten or more counts. The genes are TRBV12-3 or TRBV12-4 and TRBJ1-1, with D perhaps matching TRBD1 (5 bases). The CDR3 spans 14 residues. Between the trimmed V and J ends, which lost 2 bases and 8 bases, there was a span of 15 bases. Written as DNA, the CDR3 is TGTGCCAGCAGTTTATCGCGCAGGGTCTCCGAAGCTTTCTTT. Residues: CASSLSRRVSEAFF.

This clonotype was picked up a small number of times. The rearrangement joins TRBV7-6 to TRBJ2-6, with 7 bases aligning to TRBD1. Germline values: CDR1 SGHVS, CDR2 FNYEAQ. CDR3 length: 18 residues. Trimming removed 0 bases from V and 1 base from J; junction bases left unmatched: 6. The CDR3 region has the DNA TGTGCCAGCAGCTTAGCGGTGAGACAGGGTTCTGGGGCCAACGTCCTGACTTTC. It translates to CASSLAVRQGSGANVLTF.